The source of this TCR beta chain is a study of blood T cells in healthy people across ages. This clonotype was seen a handful of times. Its antigen is currently unknown. Study results and limitations: Diversity estimates drawn from one million T cells were deemed underestimates. Higher diversity, along with more naive CD4+ cells, distinguished long-lived donors from aged donors. No conclusive comparison of naive versus antigen-experienced cells was possible with unsorted PBMCs.

A second PCR, run for roughly 7 to 12 cycles, used a sample-barcoded 5' primer plus a J-beta primer mix. TCRdb fed the 5' RACE reads into MiXCR, producing one record per CDR3 protein. The sample contains about 700,000 distinct CDR3 sequences, roughly 30% of which appear only once. V was cut by 0 bases and J by 1 base, with 4 bases left in between. Germline V gene data show CDR1 as SGDLS and CDR2 as YYNGEE. This CDR3 has 13 residues. The chain employs TRBV9 and TRBJ1-1, with D unclear. This clonotype was obtained from an elderly woman in good health. Sequenced input: blood. This CDR3 reads CASSVAWNTEAFF. CDR3 in DNA: TGTGCCAGCAGCGTAGCGTGGAACACTGAAGCTTTCTTT.